This T cell receptor (beta chain) emerged from a study of tumor and adjacent non-tumor tissue in lung cancer. No cell sorting was done before RNA was extracted from the tissue. CDR1 SNHLY and CDR2 FYNNEI come from the germline V gene. CDR3 length equals 14 residues. The V end lost 5 bases, the J end lost 2 bases, and 11 bases lay between the germline ends. TCRbeta libraries were built with three rounds of nested PCR, modified from ARM-PCR. One entry per CDR3 protein, called by TCRdb with MiXCR from the multiplex PCR reads. Of about 140,000 distinct CDR3 sequences listed, around 67% are singletons. Sequenced input: lung tumor tissue. This chain uses TRBV2 with TRBJ2-3, with no clear D. This TCR came from a man aged 55-75 years with small cell lung cancer. The CDR3 here is CASSLLPYTDTQYF. CDR3 bases: TGTGCCAGCAGTCTTCTCCCTTACACAGATACGCAGTATTTT. The complete variable domain, with remaining parts taken from reference TRBV2 and TRBJ2-3, reads EPEVTQTPSHQVTQMGQEVILRCVPISNHLYFYWYRQILGQKVEFLVSFYNNEISEKSEIFDDQFSVERPDGSNFTLKIRSTKLEDSAMYFCASSLLPYTDTQYFGPGTRLTVL.